These T cell receptor beta chains were read from a single sample in a study of blood T cell repertoires in COVID-19. The protocol was immunoSEQ multiplex PCR, while the TCRdb copy is restricted to in-frame clones and leaves out a portion. The sample gives roughly 230,000 clones, roughly 88% of which show up once; 27% is in the top ten. Sequencing was done on a sample of peripheral blood. The receptors stem from a man aged 40-49 years with acute or convalescent COVID-19. Each CDR3 is given with its conserved first and last residue. Fields, in order: clone size, D gene, V gene, J gene, CDR3 protein, CDR3 DNA. D genes are given only for firm matches. Clone size, where shown, is once, few, many, or a class for clones that have expanded.

clone_size: NA
d_call: NA
v_call: TRBV7-2
j_call: TRBJ1-2
cdr3_aa: CASSLVRTALAYGYTF
cdr3_nt: TGTGCCAGCAGCTTAGTAAGGACAGCTCTGGCCTATGGCTACACCTTC

clone_size: NA
d_call: NA
v_call: TRBV19
j_call: TRBJ2-5
cdr3_aa: CASSGSNQETQYF
cdr3_nt: TGTGCCAGTAGTGGGAGTAACCAAGAGACCCAGTACTTC

clone_size: NA
d_call: NA
v_call: TRBV12-1
j_call: TRBJ1-6
cdr3_aa: CASSSGGRWGNSPLHF
cdr3_nt: TGTGCCAGCAGCTCAGGGGGACGGTGGGGTAATTCACCCCTCCACTTT

clone_size: NA
d_call: NA
v_call: TRBV30
j_call: TRBJ1-2
cdr3_aa: CALVRGNYGYTF
cdr3_nt: TGTGCCCTCGTCAGGGGAAACTATGGCTACACCTTC

clone_size: NA
d_call: NA
v_call: TRBV30
j_call: TRBJ2-7
cdr3_aa: CAWSVVSTTIGQYF
cdr3_nt: TGTGCCTGGAGTGTAGTGAGTACTACGATAGGGCAGTACTTC

clone_size: NA
d_call: TRBD2
v_call: TRBV7-9
j_call: TRBJ2-1
cdr3_aa: CASSKGTSGRDSYNEQFF
cdr3_nt: TGTGCCAGCAGCAAGGGGACTAGCGGGAGGGACTCCTACAATGAGCAGTTCTTC

clone_size: NA
d_call: TRBD2
v_call: TRBV30
j_call: TRBJ2-7
cdr3_aa: CAWGPAPSGSYEQYF
cdr3_nt: TGTGCCTGGGGGCCCGCTCCTAGCGGCTCCTACGAGCAGTACTTC

clone_size: NA
d_call: NA
v_call: TRBV5-6
j_call: TRBJ2-7
cdr3_aa: CASSLAGFSYEQYF
cdr3_nt: TGTGCCAGCAGCTTGGCGGGGTTCTCCTACGAGCAGTACTTC

clone_size: NA
d_call: NA
v_call: TRBV27
j_call: TRBJ1-2
cdr3_aa: CASSETGTPDYGYTF
cdr3_nt: TGTGCCAGCAGCGAAACCGGGACACCGGATTATGGCTACACCTTC

clone_size: NA
d_call: TRBD2
v_call: TRBV7-3
j_call: TRBJ2-3
cdr3_aa: CASRPTGGNTDTQYF
cdr3_nt: TGTGCCAGCAGACCCACGGGGGGGAACACAGATACGCAGTATTTT

clone_size: NA
d_call: NA
v_call: TRBV24-1
j_call: TRBJ2-1
cdr3_aa: CATSTGNYNEQFF
cdr3_nt: TGTGCCACCAGTACGGGAAACTACAATGAGCAGTTCTTC

clone_size: NA
d_call: NA
v_call: TRBV7-2
j_call: TRBJ2-3
cdr3_aa: CASSEPVGSLTDTQYF
cdr3_nt: TGTGCCAGCAGCGAACCGGTGGGCAGTCTCACAGATACGCAGTATTTT

clone_size: NA
d_call: TRBD2
v_call: TRBV19
j_call: TRBJ2-7
cdr3_aa: CASSRAGEGYEQYF
cdr3_nt: TGTGCCAGTAGTAGGGCGGGAGAAGGTTACGAGCAGTACTTC

clone_size: many
d_call: TRBD2
v_call: TRBV9
j_call: TRBJ2-5
cdr3_aa: CASSVGGSGTWETQYF
cdr3_nt: TGTGCCAGCAGCGTAGGGGGAAGCGGGACGTGGGAGACCCAGTACTTC

clone_size: NA
d_call: NA
v_call: TRBV27
j_call: TRBJ2-7
cdr3_aa: CASNIAAKPEQYF
cdr3_nt: TGTGCCAGCAATATCGCGGCAAAACCCGAGCAGTACTTC

clone_size: NA
d_call: NA
v_call: TRBV24-1
j_call: TRBJ2-1
cdr3_aa: CATSDGGNNEQFF
cdr3_nt: TGTGCCACCAGTGATGGCGGTAACAATGAGCAGTTCTTC

clone_size: NA
d_call: TRBD1
v_call: TRBV24-1
j_call: TRBJ2-5
cdr3_aa: CATSETGIEETQYF
cdr3_nt: TGTGCCACCAGTGAGACAGGGATCGAAGAGACCCAGTACTTC

clone_size: NA
d_call: TRBD2
v_call: TRBV11-2
j_call: TRBJ2-5
cdr3_aa: CASSLMGQGGETQYF
cdr3_nt: TGTGCCAGCAGCTTAATGGGGCAGGGAGGGGAGACCCAGTACTTC

clone_size: NA
d_call: TRBD2
v_call: TRBV5-4
j_call: TRBJ2-1
cdr3_aa: CASSLGGRGNEQFF
cdr3_nt: TGTGCCAGCAGCTTGGGCGGGAGAGGTAATGAGCAGTTCTTC

clone_size: NA
d_call: TRBD1
v_call: TRBV10-3
j_call: TRBJ1-1
cdr3_aa: CATGDSLNTEAFF
cdr3_nt: TGTGCCACCGGGGACAGCCTGAACACTGAAGCTTTCTTT

clone_size: NA
d_call: TRBD2
v_call: TRBV6-2/TRBV6-3
j_call: TRBJ2-7
cdr3_aa: CASSYRTSGSAYEQYF
cdr3_nt: TGTGCCAGCAGTTACCGTACTAGCGGGAGTGCCTACGAGCAGTACTTC

clone_size: NA
d_call: TRBD2
v_call: TRBV9
j_call: TRBJ2-1
cdr3_aa: CASSPPPGTSGSDEQFF
cdr3_nt: TGTGCCAGCAGCCCTCCCCCCGGGACTAGCGGGTCTGATGAGCAGTTCTTC

clone_size: NA
d_call: NA
v_call: TRBV10-3
j_call: TRBJ2-3
cdr3_aa: CAISESKQGAGDTQYF
cdr3_nt: TGTGCCATCAGTGAGTCGAAACAGGGTGCAGGAGATACGCAGTATTTT

clone_size: NA
d_call: NA
v_call: TRBV6-1
j_call: TRBJ2-4
cdr3_aa: CASSEGLSSRDIQYF
cdr3_nt: TGTGCCAGCAGTGAGGGACTGTCTTCCAGAGACATTCAGTACTTC

clone_size: NA
d_call: NA
v_call: TRBV6-4
j_call: TRBJ1-1
cdr3_aa: CASSDLMNTEAFF
cdr3_nt: TGTGCCAGCAGTGACCTTATGAACACTGAAGCTTTCTTT

clone_size: NA
d_call: NA
v_call: TRBV20-1
j_call: TRBJ1-1
cdr3_aa: CSAIPGVQAFF
cdr3_nt: TGCAGTGCTATTCCCGGGGTGCAAGCTTTCTTT

clone_size: NA
d_call: NA
v_call: TRBV28
j_call: TRBJ1-4
cdr3_aa: CASSFSSGSTNEKLFF
cdr3_nt: TGTGCCAGCAGTTTTTCAAGCGGGTCCACTAATGAAAAACTGTTTTTT

clone_size: NA
d_call: NA
v_call: TRBV18
j_call: TRBJ2-7
cdr3_aa: CASSPQAPPYEQYF
cdr3_nt: TGTGCCAGCTCACCTCAGGCCCCTCCCTACGAGCAGTACTTC

clone_size: NA
d_call: NA
v_call: TRBV12-3/TRBV12-4
j_call: TRBJ1-1
cdr3_aa: CASFTGSGKHF
cdr3_nt: TGTGCCAGCTTTACAGGGTCGGGGAAGCACTTT

clone_size: NA
d_call: NA
v_call: TRBV3-1/TRBV3-2
j_call: TRBJ1-1
cdr3_aa: CASSNREGALNTEAFF
cdr3_nt: TGTGCCAGCAGCAACAGGGAAGGTGCCCTGAACACTGAAGCTTTCTTT

clone_size: few
d_call: TRBD2
v_call: TRBV18
j_call: TRBJ2-1
cdr3_aa: CASSRTSGSYNEQFF
cdr3_nt: TGTGCCAGCTCAAGGACTAGCGGTTCCTACAATGAGCAGTTCTTC

clone_size: NA
d_call: NA
v_call: TRBV10-3
j_call: TRBJ2-3
cdr3_aa: CAIGGQRERTDTQYF
cdr3_nt: TGTGCCATCGGGGGGCAGCGGGAACGCACAGATACGCAGTATTTT